These 29 T cell receptor beta chains share one sample of origin, sequenced in a study of CD8+ T cells in alopecia areata. TCR sequencing used cDNA made by reverse transcription of extracted RNA. The method was immunoSEQ multiplex PCR; TCRdb's version includes in-frame clones alone and lacks a portion of them. The sample lists 95,000 to 120,000 clones; roughly three fifths were seen once. Treatment specified: oral pan-JAK inhibitor, 5-10 mg twice daily. This specimen consisted of CD4+ T cells sorted from blood, obtained at week 24, from a patient treated with tofacitinib. Receptors were obtained from a human donor with alopecia areata.

A few counts support this clone. V and J are TRBV5-1 and TRBJ2-1, with D maybe TRBD2 (7 bases). CDR1 is SGHRS, CDR2 YFSETQ, per germline. V was pared by 7 bases and J by 9 bases, with 20 bases between. The CDR3 consists of 14 residues. The CDR3 loop is CASLEGTGGGEQFF. CDR3 sequence (DNA): TGCGCCAGCCTGGAGGGGACGGGGGGCGGTGAGCAGTTCTTC.

The chain joins TRBV2 to TRBJ1-2; a possible D gene is TRBD1 (6 bases). The V end lost 6 bases, the J end lost 8 bases, and 13 bases lay between the germline ends. The CDR3 has 12 amino acids. Germline loops: CDR1 SNHLY, CDR2 FYNNEI. CDR3 residues: CASRVGASGYTF. The CDR3 region has the DNA TGTGCCAGCAGGGTGGGGGCGAGCGGCTACACCTTC.

This clone was recorded a few times. As DNA, the CDR3 is TGTGCCAGTAGCCAATGGGAGAGGGAAGATCAGCCCCAGCATTTT. This sequence encodes CASSQWEREDQPQHF. V gene TRBV19 combines with J gene TRBJ1-5; D remains ambiguous. V was shortened by 6 bases and J by 5 bases, with 17 bases between the two germline ends. The germline V gene has CDR1 LNHDA and CDR2 SQIVND (reference sequence). The CDR3 is made up of 15 amino acids.

This chain connects TRBV2 to TRBJ2-1; 11 positions agree with TRBD2. The CDR3 is made up of 15 amino acids. Germline CDR1 is SNHLY and CDR2 is FYNNEI. Trimming at V came to 6 bases and at J to 7 bases, leaving 8 bases not matched to a gene. The CDR3, as DNA: TGTGCCAGCAGAGCTAGCGGGGGGCCGGTTAATGAGCAGTTCTTC. Translating gives CASRASGGPVNEQFF.

The chain employs TRBV7-3 and TRBJ1-2; tentative D call: TRBD1 (6 bases). CDR1 SGHTA and CDR2 FQGTGA come from the germline V gene. CDR3 length equals 15 residues. The V gene lost 4 bases and the J gene lost 6 bases, with 18 bases spanning the gap. The CDR3 nucleotides are TGTGCCAGCAGCTCAAGAGGGGGAGGAAGGGATGGCTACACCTTC. It codes for CASSSRGGGRDGYTF. Full variable domain (rest looked up from reference TRBV7-3 and TRBJ1-2): GAGVSQTPSNKVTEKGKYVELRCDPISGHTALYWYRQSLGQGPEFLIYFQGTGAADDSGLPNDRFFAVRPEGSVSTLKIQRTERGDSAVYLCASSSRGGGRDGYTFGSGTRLTVV.

The chain links TRBV29-1 to TRBJ2-1; D possibly matches TRBD1 or TRBD2 (5 bases each). This CDR3 has 15 amino acids. Between the trimmed V and J ends, which lost 6 bases and 9 bases, there was a span of 24 bases. Germline V lookup: CDR1 SQVTM, CDR2 ANQGSEA. The CDR3 sequence: CSVSSGYGDGAEQFF. CDR3 nucleotides: TGCAGCGTCTCCAGCGGTTACGGGGATGGGGCTGAGCAGTTCTTC.

The CDR3, as DNA: TGTGCCAGCATTTTTACAGCCAAATACGAGCAGTACTTC. It codes for CASIFTAKYEQYF. The genes are TRBV2 and TRBJ2-7; no clear D. The length of the CDR3 is 13 residues. Deletions cut 7 bases from V and 4 bases from J, with 14 bases between. Per germline, CDR1 SNHLY and CDR2 FYNNEI.

The chain has TRBV7-9 and TRBJ2-7; perhaps TRBD2 as D (5 bases). Trimming removed 8 bases at V and 0 bases at J, with 14 bases between. Germline V gives CDR1 SEHNR, CDR2 FQNEAQ (reference sequence). The CDR3 has 14 amino acids. The CDR3 DNA is TGTGCCAGCGGACTGTCTAAGAGCTCCTACGAGCAGTACTTC. This codes for CASGLSKSSYEQYF.

This clone has more than one count but fewer than ten. The chain is built from TRBV5-1 and TRBJ1-2; D unresolved. The V gene's germline CDR1 is SGHRS and CDR2 YFSETQ. The V gene lost 4 bases and the J gene lost 4 bases, with 14 bases spanning the gap. There are 14 residues in the CDR3. The CDR3 coding sequence is TGCGCCAGCAGCGTATTCCGGGAATCCTATGGCTACACCTTC. Amino acids: CASSVFRESYGYTF.

In this sample, this clone turned up once. The V call is TRBV2, the J call TRBJ2-5; D may be TRBD1 or TRBD2 (5 bases each). Trimming took off 11 bases at V and 5 bases at J, with 18 bases between the two ends. Per the germline V gene, CDR1 is SNHLY and CDR2 is FYNNEI. This CDR3 spans 13 amino acids. The CDR3 nucleotides read TGTGCCCGCACGGGGCAGGGTTGGGAGACCCAGTACTTC. Amino acid sequence: CARTGQGWETQYF.

This chain joins TRBV7-2 and TRBJ2-4, with D unresolved. The CDR3 runs 15 residues. Per germline, CDR1 SGHTA and CDR2 FQGNSA. V lost 4 bases and J lost 1, with 11 bases in between. CDR3 DNA sequence: TGTGCCAGCAGCTCCACCAAGCTGGCCAAAAACATTCAGTACTTC. Translated, it gives CASSSTKLAKNIQYF.

This clone was seen only once. The V and J genes are TRBV10-3 and TRBJ1-2, with a weak D call TRBD1 (6 bases). This CDR3 has 13 residues. Trimming shortened V by 3 bases and J by 3 bases, and 8 bases separated the two germline ends. Per the germline V gene, CDR1 is ENHRY and CDR2 is SYGVKD. CDR3 DNA sequence: TGTGCCATCAGTGAAGGGGGGGACTATGGCTACACCTTC. Protein product: CAISEGGDYGYTF.

The chain combines TRBV4-3 with TRBJ1-6; no clear D. CDR1 and CDR2 (germline): LGHNA, YSLEER. The CDR3 sequence is 16 residues long. Trimming shortened V by 0 bases and J by 5 bases, and 11 bases separated the two germline ends. CDR3 protein: CASSQDRPQNNSPLHF. The CDR3 DNA follows: TGCGCCAGCAGCCAAGACAGGCCGCAGAATAATTCACCCCTCCACTTT.

The chain joins TRBV5-1 to TRBJ2-2; 9 bases are a match to TRBD1. The CDR3 extends over 16 amino acids. Germline V gives CDR1 SGHRS, CDR2 YFSETQ. V was clipped by 1 base and J by 1 base; unmatched bases: 2. CDR3 in amino acids: CASSLTDRGNTGELFF. In DNA, the CDR3 is TGCGCCAGCAGCTTGACGGACAGGGGGAACACCGGGGAGCTGTTTTTT. The full variable domain, with the rest looked up from reference TRBV5-1 and TRBJ2-2, is KAGVTQTPRYLIKTRGQQVTLSCSPISGHRSVSWYQQTPGQGLQFLFEYFSETQRNKGNFPGRFSGRQFSNSRSEMNVSTLELGDSALYLCASSLTDRGNTGELFFGEGSRLTVL.

The chain joins TRBV25-1 to TRBJ2-7; possibly TRBD1 for D (6 bases). The CDR3 covers 11 residues. CDR1 and CDR2 from the germline V gene are MGHDK and SYGVNS. V gave up 7 bases and J gave up 3 bases, with 7 bases separating them. The CDR3 spells CASTDSYEQYF. CDR3 nucleotides: TGTGCCAGCACGGACAGCTACGAGCAGTACTTC.

This clone has just a few counts. The chain is built from TRBV29-1 and TRBJ1-4; 8 bases line up with TRBD1. The ends lost 7 bases at V and 8 bases at J; junction bases unmatched: 6. The CDR3 is 12 amino acids. The germline V gene has CDR1 SQVTM and CDR2 ANQGSEA. CDR3 amino acids: CSAETGDEKLFF. CDR3 coding DNA: TGCAGCGCTGAGACAGGGGACGAAAAACTGTTTTTT.

This clone was seen a single time. This chain uses TRBV9 with TRBJ2-7; TRBD1 agrees at 7 bases. CDR1 and CDR2 from the germline V gene are SGDLS and YYNGEE. Trimming at V came to 1 base and at J to 3 bases, leaving 7 bases not matched to a gene. The CDR3 is 15 residues long. The CDR3 is CASSVSTGNVYEQYF. Written as DNA, the CDR3 is TGTGCCAGCAGCGTATCGACAGGGAACGTCTACGAGCAGTACTTC.

The rearrangement links TRBV2 to TRBJ1-1, with D possibly TRBD1 on 5 matching bases. Germline CDR1 SNHLY, CDR2 FYNNEI. This CDR3 contains 15 residues. Trimming pared 7 bases from V and 1 base from J, leaving 16 bases between. This chain's CDR3 is CASKFTPDRNTEAFF. CDR3 DNA sequence: TGTGCCAGCAAATTTACCCCCGACAGGAACACTGAAGCTTTCTTT.

In its sample, this clone was seen a few times. The chain links TRBV29-1 to TRBJ1-4; 9 positions agree with TRBD1. This CDR3 spans 12 amino acids. Trimming at V came to 6 bases and at J to 4 bases, leaving 0 bases not matched to a gene. Germline assignment: CDR1 SQVTM and CDR2 ANQGSEA. CDR3 in DNA: TGCAGCGTGGACAGGGGTAATGAAAAACTGTTTTTT. Its protein is CSVDRGNEKLFF.

J is TRBJ2-6 and V is TRBV9; D ambiguous. Trimming stripped 4 bases from V and 4 bases from J, with 9 bases between. The CDR3 spans 14 residues. The germline CDR1 and CDR2 sequences are SGDLS and YYNGEE. This CDR3 reads CASSPQTGANVLTF. CDR3 coding DNA: TGTGCCAGCAGCCCCCAAACCGGGGCCAACGTCCTGACTTTC.

This clone was observed a few times. V is TRBV29-1 and J is TRBJ1-2; 8 nucleotides agree with TRBD1. The CDR3 loop spans 12 amino acids. Unmatched junction bases numbered 7, after V lost 6 bases and J lost 7 bases. CDR1 is SQVTM and CDR2 is ANQGSEA in the germline V gene. CDR3 coding DNA: TGCAGCGTGTGGACAGGGAAAGGTGGCTACACCTTC. Its protein product is CSVWTGKGGYTF. Drawing the rest from reference TRBV29-1 and TRBJ1-2, the complete variable domain is SAVISQKPSRDICQRGTSLTIQCQVDSQVTMMFWYRQQPGQSLTLIATANQGSEATYESGFVIDKFPISRPNLTFSTLTVSNMSPEDSSIYLCSVWTGKGGYTFGSGTRLTVV.

The chain joins TRBV9 to TRBJ2-7; D gene uncertain. V shed 4 bases and J shed 6 bases, with 17 bases lying between them. The CDR3 has 14 residues. Germline lookup yields CDR1 SGDLS and CDR2 YYNGEE. The CDR3 protein is CASSFSWGNREQYF. The DNA for the CDR3 is TGTGCCAGCAGCTTCAGCTGGGGAAATCGCGAGCAGTACTTC. Drawing the rest from reference TRBV9 and TRBJ2-7, the complete variable domain is DSGVTQTPKHLITATGQRVTLRCSPRSGDLSVYWYQQSLDQGLQFLIQYYNGEERAKGNILERFSAQQFPDLHSELNLSSLELGDSALYFCASSFSWGNREQYFGPGTRLTVT.

This clone was seen once. The chain carries TRBV30 and TRBJ1-5, with D hard to call. The CDR3 consists of 14 residues. V was pared by 0 bases and J by 9 bases, with 15 bases between. Germline V CDR1 and CDR2: GTSNPN, SVGIG (reference sequence). CDR3: CAWSVRGRLVPQHF. The DNA of the CDR3 is TGTGCCTGGAGTGTACGAGGCCGTTTAGTGCCCCAGCATTTT.

The chain uses TRBV7-9 and TRBJ1-1; D is uncertain. The CDR3 runs to 12 residues. The V end was cut by 8 bases, the J end by 5 bases, with 12 bases between. Germline V gives CDR1 SEHNR, CDR2 FQNEAQ (reference sequence). The CDR3 protein is CASRRGPTEAFF. CDR3 bases: TGTGCCAGCCGCCGAGGGCCTACTGAAGCTTTCTTT.

V gene TRBV4-1 combines with J gene TRBJ2-3, with 8 nucleotides matching TRBD2. Germline V lookup: CDR1 MGHRA, CDR2 YSYEKL. The CDR3 loop spans 17 amino acids. Trimming took 1 base from V and 2 from J; bases not matched to a gene: 8. The CDR3 is CASSQGPTSGHTDTQYF. The DNA of the CDR3 is TGCGCCAGCAGCCAAGGTCCTACTAGCGGCCACACAGATACGCAGTATTTT.

The V gene is TRBV18, the J gene TRBJ2-5; D is unresolved. V lost 3 bases, J lost 5 bases, and 13 bases lay in between. Germline-derived CDR1 and CDR2 are KGHSH and LQKENI. This CDR3 spans 14 amino acids. CDR3 sequence: CASSPDETAETQYF. The CDR3 DNA is TGTGCCAGCTCACCGGACGAGACCGCCGAGACCCAGTACTTC.

The gene calls are TRBV10-3 and TRBJ1-1, with D uncertain. The germline V gene encodes CDR1 ENHRY and CDR2 SYGVKD. This CDR3 is built from 11 residues. Between the trimmed V and J ends, which lost 0 bases and 11 bases, there was a span of 7 bases. This CDR3 reads CAISESRGAFF. In DNA, the CDR3 is TGTGCCATCAGTGAGTCGCGCGGGGCTTTCTTT.

This clone was detected a few times. J is TRBJ2-1 and V is TRBV5-1, with 7 bases aligning to TRBD1. The CDR3 is 12 amino acids. J was trimmed by 5 bases and V by 7 bases; bases with no gene match: 3. Germline V gives CDR1 SGHRS, CDR2 YFSETQ. The chain's CDR3 is CASSTGDNEQFF. For the CDR3, the DNA is TGCGCCAGCTCCACAGGGGACAATGAGCAGTTCTTC.

This chain joins TRBV7-9 and TRBJ2-2; D ambiguous. The germline V and J ends were trimmed by 7 bases and 2 bases, with 5 bases remaining between them. CDR1 and CDR2 from the germline V gene are SEHNR and FQNEAQ (reference sequence). This CDR3 region has 12 residues. In DNA form, the CDR3 reads TGTGCCAGCACCCAAAACACCGGGGAGCTGTTTTTT. Protein product: CASTQNTGELFF.